Shown below are 24 T cell receptor beta chains from a single sample sequenced in a study of cytomegalovirus exposure and HLA in healthy donors. PCR amplification relied on 60 Vbeta primers (plus 13 Jbeta primers). The method was immunoSEQ multiplex PCR; TCRdb's version includes in-frame clones alone and lacks a portion of them. The sample contains 150,000 to 200,000 clones, 68% of which appear only once. The sequenced sample consisted of PBMCs. The receptors here all came from a woman aged 40-49 years in good health and CMV-seropositive.

There are a few counts of this clone. The genes are TRBV15 and TRBJ2-5, with 9 bases that match TRBD1. TRBJ2-7 explains the end of the DNA better; the J call may be wrong. Per the germline V gene, CDR1 is LNHNV and CDR2 is YYDKDF (reference sequence). The CDR3 contains 13 residues. The CDR3 here is CATSTGTGTEQYF. The CDR3 DNA reads TGTGCCACCAGCACCGGGACAGGGACCGAGCAGTACTTC.

The V and J genes are TRBV7-8 and TRBJ2-5; 8 bases fit TRBD2. Germline-derived CDR1 and CDR2 are SGHVS and FQNEAQ. With V trimmed by 8 bases and J by 7 bases, 15 bases remained unmatched. The CDR3 spans 15 residues. CDR3 sequence: CASYPGLAGDRTQYF. CDR3 DNA sequence: TGTGCCAGCTACCCGGGGCTAGCGGGTGATAGGACCCAGTACTTC. Together with reference TRBV7-8 and TRBJ2-5, the CDR3 gives the full variable domain: GAGVSQSPRYKVAKRGQDVALRCDPISGHVSLFWYQQALGQGPEFLTYFQNEAQLDKSGLPSDRFFAERPEGSVSTLKIQRTQQEDSAVYLCASYPGLAGDRTQYFGPGTRLLVL.

The V and J genes are TRBV5-1 and TRBJ1-1; 7 nucleotides match TRBD1. Germline lookup yields CDR1 SGHRS and CDR2 YFSETQ. This CDR3 spans 15 amino acids. V gave up 4 bases and J gave up 4 bases; unmatched junction bases: 10. The CDR3 coding sequence is TGCGCCAGCAGCCATACGACAGGGTCGACCACTGAAGCTTTCTTT. Residues: CASSHTTGSTTEAFF.

The V gene is TRBV7-3, the J gene TRBJ1-1; D unclear. This CDR3 contains 16 residues. In germline, CDR1 is SGHTA, CDR2 FQGTGA. V lost 5 bases and J lost 6, with 22 bases in between. Here the CDR3 DNA reads TGTGCCAGCAGCCGCTCAAGGTGGGGAGAACACGCTGAAGCTTTCTTT. Protein sequence: CASSRSRWGEHAEAFF. The full variable domain, with the rest looked up from reference TRBV7-3 and TRBJ1-1, is GAGVSQTPSNKVTEKGKYVELRCDPISGHTALYWYRQSLGQGPEFLIYFQGTGAADDSGLPNDRFFAVRPEGSVSTLKIQRTERGDSAVYLCASSRSRWGEHAEAFFGQGTRLTVV.

The CDR3: CASSRSGEQETQYF. The CDR3 DNA sequence: TGTGCCAGCAGCCGCAGCGGGGAGCAAGAGACCCAGTACTTC. The chain recombines TRBV4-2 with TRBJ2-5; 7 bases match TRBD2. V lost 4 bases, J lost 2 bases, and 4 bases stayed unmatched. Per the germline V gene, CDR1 is LGHNA and CDR2 is YNFKEQ. This CDR3 spans 14 amino acids.

CDR3 coding DNA: TGTGCCAGCAGCCAAGAAAAGGGGTCCCGGGAGCAGTACTTC. Its translation is CASSQEKGSREQYF. The rearrangement uses TRBV4-2 and TRBJ2-7; weak D call: TRBD1 (5 bases). Trimming stripped 0 bases from V and 7 bases from J, with 13 bases between. The CDR3 length is 14 residues. The germline gives CDR1 LGHNA, CDR2 YNFKEQ.

This chain uses TRBV28 with TRBJ1-1; the D is unclear. This CDR3 has 13 residues. The germline V gene has CDR1 MDHEN and CDR2 SYDVKM. The V end lost 5 bases, the J end lost 4 bases, and 11 bases lay between the germline ends. The CDR3 nucleotides read TGTGCCAGCAGTGCATCCGGAGGCACTGAAGCTTTCTTT. This codes for CASSASGGTEAFF.

The J gene is TRBJ2-5, the V gene TRBV4-2; 13 positions agree with TRBD2. CDR1 and CDR2 (germline): LGHNA, YNFKEQ. J lost 5 bases, V lost 2 bases, and 5 bases had no gene match. There are 16 residues in the CDR3. The CDR3 DNA follows: TGTGCCAGCAGCCAAACTAGCGGGGGGGCTTGGGAGACCCAGTACTTC. This encodes CASSQTSGGAWETQYF.

To note about this clone: One end of the junction does not line up with germline, which may come from a read error. The chain recombines TRBV9 with TRBJ1-5, with 11 bases that match TRBD1. Germline V lookup: CDR1 SGDLS, CDR2 YYNGEE. CDR3 size: 15 residues. The CDR3 coding sequence is TGTGCCAGCAGCGTAGCCGGGACAGGGGGTCAGCCCCAGAATTTT. Translated: CASSVAGTGGQPQNF.

V and J are TRBV18 and TRBJ1-1; the D gene is possibly TRBD1 (6 bases). This CDR3 is built from 13 residues. The V and J ends lost 6 bases and 1 base respectively, with 9 bases between them. Germline V gives CDR1 KGHSH, CDR2 LQKENI. The CDR3 loop is CASSRGWNTEAFF. CDR3 in DNA: TGTGCCAGCTCCAGGGGCTGGAACACTGAAGCTTTCTTT.

This rearrangement joins TRBV19 to TRBJ2-7; D gene unclear. The V and J ends lost 6 bases and 7 bases respectively, with 13 bases between them. The CDR3 is 12 residues long. Per the germline V gene, CDR1 is LNHDA and CDR2 is SQIVND (reference sequence). DNA for the CDR3: TGTGCCAGTAGCGACGGAACTACGGAGCAGTACTTC. Translating it yields CASSDGTTEQYF.

This clone was counted between two and nine times. This sequence joins TRBV18 and TRBJ1-2; TRBD1 agrees at 10 bases. Germline trimming cut 3 bases from V and 3 bases from J; bases unmatched to any gene: 4. Germline CDR1 KGHSH, CDR2 LQKENI. CDR3 length: 15 amino acids. CDR3 protein: CASSPKTGGYYGYTF. In DNA, the CDR3 is TGTGCCAGCTCACCGAAGACAGGGGGCTACTATGGCTACACCTTC.

The chain recombines TRBV11-2 with TRBJ2-3; 10 bases match TRBD1. Germline V gene data show CDR1 as SGHAT and CDR2 as FQNNGV. V trimming: 1 base; J trimming: 0 bases; junction bases outside the gene matches: 4. CDR3 length: 17 amino acids. In DNA, the CDR3 is TGTGCCAGCAGCTTAGGACAGGGGGCATGGAGCACAGATACGCAGTATTTT. This gives the protein CASSLGQGAWSTDTQYF.

The chain uses TRBV28 and TRBJ1-1; tentatively, D is TRBD1 (5 bases). CDR1 and CDR2 from the germline V gene are MDHEN and SYDVKM. V was cut by 5 bases and J by 1 base, with 14 bases left in between. This CDR3 has 15 amino acids. CDR3 DNA sequence: TGTGCCAGCAGTCTTGGAGGGGCTCGGAACACTGAAGCTTTCTTT. As protein: CASSLGGARNTEAFF.

This sequence joins TRBV19 and TRBJ1-1; D gene ambiguous. Per germline, CDR1 LNHDA and CDR2 SQIVND (reference sequence). This CDR3 is 14 amino acids long. V shed 7 bases and J shed 0 bases, with 12 bases lying between them. CDR3 sequence (DNA): TGTGCCAGTAAAGTGCCACCTATGAACACTGAAGCTTTCTTT. This codes for CASKVPPMNTEAFF. Combining the CDR3 with reference TRBV19 and TRBJ1-1 gives the whole variable domain DGGITQSPKYLFRKEGQNVTLSCEQNLNHDAMYWYRQDPGQGLRLIYYSQIVNDFQKGDIAEGYSVSREKKESFPLTVTSAQKNPTAFYLCASKVPPMNTEAFFGQGTRLTVV.

This clone was observed once. The gene calls are TRBV28 and TRBJ2-7, with TRBD1 identical over 12 bases. The CDR3 sequence is 16 residues long. Germline lookup yields CDR1 MDHEN and CDR2 SYDVKM. The V gene end was trimmed by 3 bases and the J gene end by 5 bases; junction bases not matched to a gene: 8. CDR3 protein: CASSFIFGTGGHEQYF. The CDR3 region has the DNA TGTGCCAGCAGTTTTATTTTCGGGACAGGGGGCCACGAGCAGTACTTC.

This chain connects TRBV18 to TRBJ1-1; D not certain. The CDR3 has 15 amino acids. CDR1 and CDR2 (germline): KGHSH, LQKENI. The ends were cut back, 4 bases at V and 5 bases at J, with 17 bases in the middle. The CDR3 DNA follows: TGTGCCAGCTCACTATCAGTTTCAAGAGGAACTGAAGCTTTCTTT. Its translation is CASSLSVSRGTEAFF.

This clone was counted only a few times. This chain links TRBV20-1 with TRBJ1-2; D call uncertain. V lost 3 bases and J lost 7, with 9 bases in between. CDR1 DFQATT and CDR2 SNEGSKA come from the germline V gene (reference sequence). The CDR3 consists of 11 residues. CDR3 amino acids: CSARFSGGYTF. The CDR3 region has the DNA TGCAGTGCTAGGTTTTCCGGTGGCTACACCTTC.

The chain links TRBV19 to TRBJ1-2; D is unresolved. The V gene's germline CDR1 is LNHDA and CDR2 SQIVND (reference sequence). Trimming shortened V by 3 bases and J by 4 bases, and 12 bases separated the two germline ends. The CDR3 is made up of 14 amino acids. CDR3 sequence (DNA): TGTGCCAGTAGTATCCGACTGGATTTCTATGGCTACACCTTC. Encoded protein: CASSIRLDFYGYTF.

As to this clone: Other DNA sequences from this sample encode an identical CDR3 as well. The V call is TRBV9, the J call TRBJ2-5; D might be TRBD1 (6 bases). The CDR3 loop spans 13 amino acids. V shed 3 bases and J shed 4 bases, with 10 bases lying between them. The V gene's germline CDR1 is SGDLS and CDR2 YYNGEE. CDR3 sequence reads: CASSEQGLETQYF. The CDR3 nucleotides read TGTGCCAGCAGCGAACAGGGTCTAGAGACCCAGTACTTC.

This clone was picked up a small number of times. The rearrangement joins TRBV6-6 to TRBJ1-5, with TRBD1 identical over 7 bases. V lost 6 bases to trimming and J lost 9 bases; unmatched junction nucleotides: 11. The CDR3 consists of 14 residues. The germline CDR1 and CDR2 sequences are MNHNY and SVGAGI (reference sequence). CDR3 residues: CASRSGQPPRPQHF. The CDR3 DNA reads as TGTGCCAGCAGATCGGGACAGCCCCCGAGGCCCCAGCATTTT.

Here the CDR3 reads CASSRQGGHEQYF. In nucleotides, the CDR3 is TGTGCCAGTAGTAGACAGGGGGGTCACGAGCAGTACTTC. The chain carries TRBV19 and TRBJ2-7; 9 bases agree with TRBD1. V gave up 4 bases and J gave up 5 bases; unmatched junction bases: 3. Germline lookup yields CDR1 LNHDA and CDR2 SQIVND (reference sequence). The CDR3 loop spans 13 amino acids.

The rearrangement links TRBV4-2 to TRBJ2-3, with 8 bases aligning to TRBD2. This CDR3 has 15 residues. J lost 4 bases, V lost 4 bases, and 7 bases had no gene match. Germline CDR1 is LGHNA and CDR2 is YNFKEQ. The CDR3 coding sequence is TGTGCCAGCAGCCCTTCGGGGGGGGGCGCAGATACGCAGTATTTT. The encoded protein is CASSPSGGGADTQYF.

This chain joins TRBV7-9 and TRBJ2-5; 10 nucleotides agree with TRBD2. The CDR3 sequence is 16 residues long. With 2 bases clipped from V and 4 bases from J, the junction kept 7 bases outside the gene matches. Germline V gene data show CDR1 as SEHNR and CDR2 as FQNEAQ (reference sequence). Written as DNA, the CDR3 is TGTGCCAGCAGCTTAAGTTTCCCTAGCGGGGGAGAGACCCAGTACTTC. Translated: CASSLSFPSGGETQYF. Based on the CDR3 plus reference TRBV7-9 and TRBJ2-5, the full variable domain is DTGVSQNPRHKITKRGQNVTFRCDPISEHNRLYWYRQTLGQGPEFLTYFQNEAQLEKSRLLSDRFSAERPKGSFSTLEIQRTEQGDSAMYLCASSLSFPSGGETQYFGPGTRLLVL.